This paragraph covers one TCR beta chain sequence. The antigen is undetermined. TCR beta libraries were built with iRepertoire HTBI primers and Arm-PCR of CDR3 regions. MiXCR, run by TCRdb on the multiplex PCR reads, gives a single entry per CDR3 protein. The sample has about 660,000 distinct CDR3 sequences; 25% to 30% are singletons. The sample comes from a study of regulatory T cells in long-lasting Graves disease. Study-level background: Those with persistent Graves' disease had received antithyroid drugs for over 5 years with positive TSH receptor antibodies.

This CDR3 spans 13 amino acids. V lost 4 bases and J lost 4, with 14 bases in between. The V gene's germline CDR1 is SQVTM and CDR2 ANQGSEA. Study-level points and caveats: Relative to newly diagnosed Graves' patients, persistent ones had lower TCR diversity. Favored usage of TRBV28, TRBJ1-2 and TRBJ2-5 was recorded in persistent disease.

Indicated time point: persistent/refractory GD, antithyroid drugs over 5 years with positive TRAb. PBMC-derived RNA was used for the TCR library. The sequence was obtained from a female donor with Graves disease. The chain uses TRBV29-1 and TRBJ2-7; perhaps D is TRBD1 or TRBD2 (5 bases each). The source was peripheral blood mononuclear cells (PBMCs), collected when the disease was refractory, from a patient treated with antithyroid drugs. CDR3 protein: CSVGDGGSYEQYF. CDR3 DNA: TGCAGCGTTGGAGATGGGGGTTCGTACGAGCAGTACTTC.